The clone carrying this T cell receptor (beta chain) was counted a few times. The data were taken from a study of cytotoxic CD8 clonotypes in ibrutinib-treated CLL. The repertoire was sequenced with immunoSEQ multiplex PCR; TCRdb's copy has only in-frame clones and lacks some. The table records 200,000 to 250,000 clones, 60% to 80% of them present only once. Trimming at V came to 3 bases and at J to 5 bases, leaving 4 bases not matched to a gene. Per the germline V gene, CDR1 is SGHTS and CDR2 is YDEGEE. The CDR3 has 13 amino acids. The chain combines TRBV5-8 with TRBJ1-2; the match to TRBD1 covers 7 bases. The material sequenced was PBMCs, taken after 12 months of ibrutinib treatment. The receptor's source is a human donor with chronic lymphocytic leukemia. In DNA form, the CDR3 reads TGTGCCAGCAGCTGGGACAGAAAGTATGGCTACACCTTC. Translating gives CASSWDRKYGYTF.